This TCR beta chain emerged from a study of response to subunit inactivated influenza vaccine. Study-level results: Few additional T cells are recruited per seasonal influenza vaccination, authors suggested.

In regard to this clonotype: Its antigen is unidentified. A much larger clone lies a single base off, so this may be a read error.

TCRdb analysed the RT-PCR reads with MiXCR anew, one entry per CDR3 protein. The repertoire holds under 850,000 distinct CDR3 sequences, with about 18% as singletons. CDR3 length: 16 residues. V lost 8 bases and J lost 1; bases outside the gene matches: 10. The chain is built from TRBV12-3 or TRBV12-4 and TRBJ2-3; 9 bases align to TRBD1. The sample was PBMCs from blood, taken roughly 5 days after vaccination. This clonotype was obtained from a man in his fifties or sixties who received an inactivated influenza vaccine. The CDR3 loop is CASARARDRGTDTQYF. For the CDR3, the DNA is TGTGCCAGCGCCCGCGCCCGGGACAGGGGCACAGATACGCAGTATTTT.